A single sample is the source of the 4 T cell receptor beta chains below, sequenced in a study of beta chain features in type 1 diabetes. What was sequenced were expressed TCRB transcripts, since all of the isolated RNA had been reverse transcribed. Only in-frame clones appear in the TCRdb table, and some are missing; sequencing was by immunoSEQ multiplex PCR. The data show 450,000 to 600,000 clones, with 25% to 35% seen just once and 0.05% to 0.065% held by the top ten. Specimen: naive CD4+ T cells from blood. The receptors derive from a man aged 18 to 35 in good health.

This clone has a handful of counts. The chain combines TRBV10-3 with TRBJ2-7; possibly TRBD1 or TRBD2 for D (5 bases each). Germline loops: CDR1 ENHRY, CDR2 SYGVKD. The CDR3 is 11 residues long. Trimming removed 3 bases from V and 6 bases from J, with 6 bases in between. CDR3 sequence (DNA): TGTGCCATCAGTGAAGGGACCGAGCAGTACTTC. Protein: CAISEGTEQYF.

This clone was observed a handful of times. In DNA form, the CDR3 reads TGTGCCAGCAGCGACTATAATTTCAATGAGCAGTTCTTC. It yields the protein CASSDYNFNEQFF. The chain couples TRBV7-9 to TRBJ2-1, with D possibly being TRBD2 (5 bases). CDR1 and CDR2 (germline): SEHNR, FQNEAQ (reference sequence). CDR3 size: 13 residues. Trimming cost V 5 bases and J 6 bases, with 11 bases left between them.

The chain is built from TRBV9 and TRBJ1-1; 7 positions agree with TRBD1. V shed 0 bases and J 7 bases; nucleotides not matched to a gene: 12. In germline, CDR1 is SGDLS, CDR2 YYNGEE. The CDR3 sequence is 16 residues long. This chain's CDR3 is CASSVGEGAGKGEAFF. Here the CDR3 DNA reads TGTGCCAGCAGCGTAGGGGAGGGGGCAGGGAAGGGTGAAGCTTTCTTT.

The V call is TRBV2, the J call TRBJ2-7, with D perhaps matching TRBD2 (6 bases). CDR1 is SNHLY, CDR2 FYNNEI, per germline. With 3 bases removed from V and 2 bases from J, the gap between germline ends came to 11 bases. The CDR3 is made up of 14 amino acids. The CDR3 sequence: CASSDNRGTYEQYF. CDR3 bases: TGTGCCAGCAGTGACAACCGGGGGACCTACGAGCAGTACTTC.